This passage covers 27 T cell receptor beta chains from one sample sequenced in a study of CXCR3-negative and CXCR3-positive naive CD8 T cells. The libraries of TRB cDNA were prepared using 5' RACE with UMI labels. No DNA is given; TCRdb re-called the 5' RACE reads and lists each CDR3 protein once. The sample holds about 40,000 distinct CDR3 sequences. Sequencing was performed on memory CD8+ T cells from blood. These receptors originate from a human donor in good health. Some clones in this sample may be carry-over from other donors' samples.

The CDR3 reads CSVLTGGSSYEQYF. This chain joins TRBV29-1 and TRBJ2-7; with no DNA, the TCRdb D assignment of TRBD1 cannot be verified. Looked up from germline, CDR1 is SQVTM and CDR2 is ANQGSEA. CDR3 length equals 14 residues.

The CDR3 here is CASSQARGTEAFF. The chain recombines TRBV4-3 with TRBJ1-1; TCRdb reports TRBD1, a call that lacks DNA to check it against. CDR3 length equals 13 residues. CDR1 is LGHNA and CDR2 is YSLEER in the germline V gene.

The chain is built from TRBV20-1 and TRBJ2-1; TCRdb proposes TRBD2, but this gene call is untestable without DNA. The germline V gene encodes CDR1 DFQATT and CDR2 SNEGSKA (reference sequence). This CDR3 comprises 16 residues. CDR3: CSASRPGTSIDNEQFF.

This sequence joins TRBV9 and TRBJ1-1; TCRdb's assignment of TRBD1 cannot be checked, as there is no DNA. This CDR3 has 15 amino acids. The germline gives CDR1 SGDLS, CDR2 YYNGEE. CDR3: CASSVSDRERTEAFF.

J is TRBJ2-7 and V is TRBV29-1; TCRdb proposes TRBD1, but this gene call is untestable without DNA. The CDR3 runs 13 residues. CDR1 and CDR2 from the germline V gene are SQVTM and ANQGSEA. The CDR3: CSVATGGGYEQYF.

CDR3 residues: CSARRTGGEAPNYGYTF. The chain has TRBV20-1 and TRBJ1-2; TCRdb lists TRBD1, though no DNA is available to test this call. The length of the CDR3 is 17 residues. Germline V gene lookup returns CDR1 DFQATT and CDR2 SNEGSKA (reference sequence).

This chain links TRBV19 with TRBJ2-1; the TRBD2 assignment by TCRdb is unverifiable without DNA. Germline V CDR1 and CDR2: LNHDA, SQIVND (reference sequence). This CDR3 comprises 15 residues. The chain's CDR3 is CASGPIAGGNNEQFF.

V is TRBV12-3 or TRBV12-4 and J is TRBJ2-3. The CDR3 consists of 13 residues. The CDR3 protein is CASSFRQSDTQYF.

V gene TRBV29-1 combines with J gene TRBJ2-5; TCRdb gives TRBD2 as the D gene, but with no DNA this cannot be confirmed. The CDR3 covers 14 residues. The germline gives CDR1 SQVTM, CDR2 ANQGSEA. The CDR3 sequence is CSVLGLVFQETQYF. The entire variable domain, with the rest obtained from reference TRBV29-1 and TRBJ2-5, is as follows: SAVISQKPSRDICQRGTSLTIQCQVDSQVTMMFWYRQQPGQSLTLIATANQGSEATYESGFVIDKFPISRPNLTFSTLTVSNMSPEDSSIYLCSVLGLVFQETQYFGPGTRLLVL.

The chain has TRBV29-1 and TRBJ1-3; there is no DNA to check the TCRdb D call of TRBD1. The CDR3 is 15 residues long. In germline, CDR1 is SQVTM, CDR2 ANQGSEA. The CDR3 sequence: CSVEEGDRGRYTIYF.

This chain connects TRBV6-2 or TRBV6-3 to TRBJ2-1; TCRdb proposes TRBD2, but this gene call is untestable without DNA. The CDR3 totals 16 residues. The V gene's germline CDR1 is MNHEY and CDR2 SVGEGT. The CDR3 sequence is CASKRLAGGAYNEQFF.

This chain uses TRBV29-1 with TRBJ2-1. The CDR3 runs 13 residues. Germline CDR1 and CDR2: SQVTM and ANQGSEA. CDR3 residues: CSVEDPKYNEQFF.

The chain uses TRBV20-1 and TRBJ2-1. CDR1 and CDR2 (germline): DFQATT, SNEGSKA (reference sequence). The length of the CDR3 is 13 residues. CDR3 amino acids: CSASTITYNEQFF.

The V gene is TRBV6-5, the J gene TRBJ2-1. The CDR3 consists of 11 residues. Germline CDR1 MNHEY, CDR2 SVGAGI. The CDR3 reads CASSYDLEQFF.

CDR3: CSASSGPARPPLHF. The chain combines TRBV20-1 with TRBJ1-6. This CDR3 has 14 amino acids. The germline CDR1 and CDR2 sequences are DFQATT and SNEGSKA (reference sequence).

This chain links TRBV4-2 with TRBJ2-7. Germline V lookup: CDR1 LGHNA, CDR2 YNFKEQ. This CDR3 is 15 amino acids long. CDR3: CASSQIDTSSYEQYF.

The chain employs TRBV7-9 and TRBJ1-4. CDR1 is SEHNR and CDR2 is FQNEAQ in the germline V gene (reference sequence). CDR3 length: 12 residues. CDR3 in amino acids: CASSFMGLKLFF.

The V call is TRBV7-9, the J call TRBJ1-4; absent DNA, TCRdb's TRBD1 call cannot be checked. The CDR3 is made up of 16 amino acids. From germline, CDR1 is SEHNR and CDR2 FQNEAQ (reference sequence). CDR3 sequence reads: CASSGTGEPTNEKLFF.

The V gene is TRBV28, the J gene TRBJ2-2; TCRdb outputs TRBD1, but without DNA this stays unchecked. Germline V lookup: CDR1 MDHEN, CDR2 SYDVKM. This CDR3 region has 14 residues. The CDR3 reads CASSFQQGTGELFF.

The rearrangement uses TRBV7-2 and TRBJ2-1; TCRdb designates TRBD2, a call that cannot be tested without DNA. The CDR3 runs to 15 residues. CDR1 is SGHTA and CDR2 is FQGNSA in the germline V gene. The CDR3 protein is CASSSFAGGYNEQFF. The full variable domain, with the rest looked up from reference TRBV7-2 and TRBJ2-1, is GAGVSQSPSNKVTEKGKDVELRCDPISGHTALYWYRQSLGQGLEFLIYFQGNSAPDKSGLPSDRFSAERTGGSVSTLTIQRTQQEDSAVYLCASSSFAGGYNEQFFGPGTRLTVL.

This chain joins TRBV7-9 and TRBJ2-2; TCRdb proposes TRBD1, but this gene call is untestable without DNA. This CDR3 region has 15 residues. Germline lookup yields CDR1 SEHNR and CDR2 FQNEAQ (reference sequence). Here the CDR3 reads CASSLVSWPGDWLFF.

This chain links TRBV29-1 with TRBJ2-7; without DNA, the TCRdb call of TRBD1 cannot be checked. Germline CDR1 is SQVTM and CDR2 is ANQGSEA. The CDR3 spans 12 residues. CDR3 amino acids: CSVGQHDYEQYF.

The V and J genes are TRBV29-1 and TRBJ2-2. CDR1 SQVTM and CDR2 ANQGSEA come from the germline V gene. The CDR3 contains 12 residues. CDR3 loop: CSVVHGIGELFF.

The chain uses TRBV20-1 and TRBJ1-3. Germline assignment: CDR1 DFQATT and CDR2 SNEGSKA (reference sequence). This CDR3 region has 14 residues. This CDR3 is CSARSGFQRNTIYF.

The chain carries TRBV3-1 and TRBJ2-7; TCRdb outputs TRBD2, but without DNA this stays unchecked. Germline-derived CDR1 and CDR2 are LGHDT and YNNKEL (reference sequence). The CDR3 contains 21 residues. The CDR3 region is CASSHPLNWTGGGASGYEQYF.

The chain combines TRBV19 with TRBJ2-2. Germline V lookup: CDR1 LNHDA, CDR2 SQIVND (reference sequence). The CDR3 extends over 13 amino acids. The CDR3 here is CASSIVNTGELFF. Together with reference TRBV19 and TRBJ2-2, the CDR3 gives the full variable domain: DGGITQSPKYLFRKEGQNVTLSCEQNLNHDAMYWYRQDPGQGLRLIYYSQIVNDFQKGDIAEGYSVSREKKESFPLTVTSAQKNPTAFYLCASSIVNTGELFFGEGSRLTVL.

The chain links TRBV15 to TRBJ2-3; TCRdb proposes TRBD2, but this gene call is untestable without DNA. CDR1 LNHNV and CDR2 YYDKDF come from the germline V gene (reference sequence). This CDR3 region has 16 residues. This CDR3 reads CATSPAVGRVTDTQYF.